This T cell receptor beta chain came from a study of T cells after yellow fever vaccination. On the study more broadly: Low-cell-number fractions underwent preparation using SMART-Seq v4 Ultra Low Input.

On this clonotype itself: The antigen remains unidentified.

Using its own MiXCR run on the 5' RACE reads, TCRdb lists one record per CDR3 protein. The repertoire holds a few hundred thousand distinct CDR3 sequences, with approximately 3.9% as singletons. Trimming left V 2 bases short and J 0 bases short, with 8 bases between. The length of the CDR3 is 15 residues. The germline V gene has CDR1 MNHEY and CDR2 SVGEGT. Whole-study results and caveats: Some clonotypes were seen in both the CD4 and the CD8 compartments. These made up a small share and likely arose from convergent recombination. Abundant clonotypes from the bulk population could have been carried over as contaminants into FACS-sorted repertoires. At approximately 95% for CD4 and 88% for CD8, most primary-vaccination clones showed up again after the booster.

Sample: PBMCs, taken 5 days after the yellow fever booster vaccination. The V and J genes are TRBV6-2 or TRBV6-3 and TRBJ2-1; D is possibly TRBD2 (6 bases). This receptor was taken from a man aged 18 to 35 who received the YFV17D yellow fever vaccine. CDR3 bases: TGTGCCAGCAGTTACACCGGGAGCTCCTACAATGAGCAGTTCTTC. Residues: CASSYTGSSYNEQFF.